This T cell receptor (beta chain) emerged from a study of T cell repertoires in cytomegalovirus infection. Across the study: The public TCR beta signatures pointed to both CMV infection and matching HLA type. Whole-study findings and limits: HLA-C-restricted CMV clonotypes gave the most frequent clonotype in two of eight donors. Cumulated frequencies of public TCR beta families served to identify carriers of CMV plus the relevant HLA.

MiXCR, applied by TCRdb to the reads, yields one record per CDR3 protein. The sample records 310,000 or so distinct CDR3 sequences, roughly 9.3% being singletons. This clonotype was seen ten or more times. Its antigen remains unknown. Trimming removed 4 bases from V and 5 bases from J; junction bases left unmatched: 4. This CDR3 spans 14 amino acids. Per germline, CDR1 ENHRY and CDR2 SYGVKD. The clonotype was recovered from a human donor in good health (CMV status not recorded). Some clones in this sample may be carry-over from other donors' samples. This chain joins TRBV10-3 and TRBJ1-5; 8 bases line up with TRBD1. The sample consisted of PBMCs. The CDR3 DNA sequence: TGTGCCATCAGTGGGGGACAGGAACATCAGCCCCAGCATTTT. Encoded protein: CAISGGQEHQPQHF.